This is a list of T cell receptor beta chains from one sample in a study of blood T cell repertoires in COVID-19. Assay used: immunoSEQ multiplex PCR; TCRdb lists only in-frame clones, some missing. The sample carries more than 300,000 clones, under 95% recorded once. The sequencing sample was made of peripheral blood. These receptors were obtained from a woman aged 18-29 years who had recovered from COVID-19. CDR3s include the opening cysteine and the closing phenylalanine or tryptophan. Fields, in order: clone size, V gene, J gene, D gene, CDR3 protein, CDR3 DNA. The D gene is left open where the match is weak. Size is stated for part of the rows, as once, few or many counts, or as a class when the clone is expanded.

>NA|TRBV19|TRBJ2-6|TRBD1
CASRGRAGGPGANVLTF
TGTGCCAGTAGGGGACGGGCAGGGGGCCCTGGGGCCAACGTCCTGACTTTC
>NA|TRBV13|TRBJ2-1|TRBD2
CASSPGLAGGSEEQFF
TGTGCCAGCAGCCCCGGACTAGCGGGAGGAAGCGAAGAGCAGTTCTTC
>NA|TRBV18|TRBJ2-1|TRBD2
CASFQGLADYNEQFF
TGTGCCAGCTTTCAGGGACTAGCGGACTACAATGAGCAGTTCTTC
>few|TRBV29-1|TRBJ2-2|TRBD2
CSVVGAGGTGELFF
TGCAGCGTTGTGGGAGCGGGAGGTACCGGGGAGCTGTTTTTT
>NA|TRBV2|TRBJ2-2|TRBD2
CASSVRLAGGPNTGELFF
TGTGCCAGCAGTGTGAGGCTAGCGGGAGGGCCGAACACCGGGGAGCTGTTTTTT
>NA|TRBV5-5|TRBJ1-2|TRBD1
CASSFTGDLRTF
TGTGCCAGCAGCTTCACAGGGGACCTAAGGACCTTC
>NA|TRBV4-3|TRBJ1-1|TRBD1
CASSQDHRGVTEAFF
TGCGCCAGCAGCCAAGATCACAGGGGGGTCACTGAAGCTTTCTTT
>NA|TRBV7-9|TRBJ1-2|NA
CASSLAQAGVDYGYTF
TGTGCCAGCAGCTTAGCGCAGGCAGGCGTCGACTATGGCTACACCTTC
>once|TRBV5-4|TRBJ1-1|TRBD1
CASSLKQGGDTEAFF
TGTGCCAGCAGCTTGAAACAGGGGGGAGATACTGAAGCTTTCTTT
>NA|TRBV4-3|TRBJ2-2|NA
CASSQDWILDRELFF
TGCGCCAGCAGCCAAGATTGGATCCTAGACCGGGAGCTGTTTTTT
>NA|TRBV7-6|TRBJ2-1|TRBD2
CASSALTSGRVDEQFF
TGTGCCAGCAGCGCCTTGACTAGCGGGAGGGTGGATGAGCAGTTCTTC
>NA|TRBV11-3|TRBJ1-1|NA
CASSPRTGENTEAFF
TGTGCCAGCAGCCCAAGGACGGGGGAGAACACTGAAGCTTTCTTT
>NA|TRBV6-2/TRBV6-3|TRBJ2-3|NA
CASSYARDTDTQYF
TGTGCCAGCAGTTACGCCAGGGACACAGATACGCAGTATTTT
>few|TRBV7-2|TRBJ2-2|TRBD1
CASSLQSGTGGRELFF
TGTGCCAGCAGCTTACAGTCCGGGACAGGGGGCCGGGAGCTGTTTTTT
>NA|TRBV11-2|TRBJ2-5|TRBD2
CASSYPSGRGETQYF
TGTGCCAGCAGCTACCCTAGCGGGCGGGGAGAGACCCAGTACTTC
>NA|TRBV24-1|TRBJ2-5|TRBD2
CATSPTSGRYQETQYF
TGTGCCACCAGTCCGACTAGCGGGAGGTACCAAGAGACCCAGTACTTC
>NA|TRBV2|TRBJ2-5|TRBD1
CASSDGTGGLETQYF
TGTGCCAGCAGTGATGGGACAGGGGGCTTGGAGACCCAGTACTTC
>NA|TRBV12-3/TRBV12-4|TRBJ2-2|NA
CASSFGGTGELFF
TGTGCCAGCAGTTTCGGGGGCACCGGGGAGCTGTTTTTT
>NA|TRBV5-1|TRBJ2-2|NA
CASSFGGPGTGELFF
TGCGCCAGCAGCTTCGGAGGGCCCGGCACCGGGGAGCTGTTTTTT
>NA|TRBV7-9|TRBJ1-6|NA
CASSLSRDNSPLHF
TGTGCCAGCAGCTTATCGCGTGATAATTCACCCCTCCACTTT
>NA|TRBV5-6|TRBJ1-1|NA
CASSYGQTYTEAFF
TGTGCCAGCAGCTACGGACAGACCTACACTGAAGCTTTCTTT
>NA|TRBV20-1|TRBJ2-5|NA
CSAGDSETQYF
TGCAGTGCTGGGGACTCAGAGACCCAGTACTTC
>once|TRBV28|TRBJ1-1|TRBD1
CASSDRGNLVEAFF
TGTGCCAGCAGTGACAGGGGAAATCTTGTTGAAGCTTTCTTT
>NA|TRBV24-1|TRBJ2-1|NA
CATSDLTIGNEQFF
TGTGCCACCAGTGATCTGACTATAGGCAATGAGCAGTTCTTC
>NA|TRBV5-4|TRBJ2-1|NA
CASSFKRQTENNEQFF
TGTGCCAGCAGCTTTAAAAGACAGACGGAGAACAATGAGCAGTTCTTC
>NA|TRBV6-6|TRBJ1-1|NA
CASRRGSPTEAFF
TGTGCCAGCAGGAGAGGATCTCCCACTGAAGCTTTCTTT
>NA|TRBV7-2|TRBJ1-1|NA
CASSLVGQMNTEAFF
TGTGCCAGCAGCTTAGTAGGACAGATGAACACTGAAGCTTTCTTT
>NA|TRBV4-1|TRBJ2-3|NA
CASSQDPGVDTQYF
TGCGCCAGCAGCCAAGATCCCGGGGTGGATACGCAGTATTTT
>NA|TRBV19|TRBJ1-5|TRBD1
CASSTLRDRERSGQPQHF
TGTGCCAGTAGTACCCTCCGGGACAGGGAAAGGTCTGGTCAGCCCCAGCATTTT
>NA|TRBV24-1|TRBJ1-5|NA
CATSGSGNQPQHF
TGTGCCACCAGTGGCTCAGGGAATCAGCCCCAGCATTTT
>once|TRBV7-8|TRBJ2-3|TRBD2
CASSTKRGSTDTQYF
TGTGCCAGCAGCACAAAGCGGGGGAGCACAGATACGCAGTATTTT
>NA|TRBV4-1|TRBJ2-2|TRBD2
CASSQAGRENTGELFF
TGCGCCAGCAGCCAAGCCGGGAGGGAGAACACCGGGGAGCTGTTTTTT
>NA|TRBV6-5|TRBJ1-2|NA
CASSYDGEGVPYGYTF
TGTGCCAGCAGTTACGACGGAGAGGGGGTTCCCTATGGCTACACCTTC
>NA|TRBV30|TRBJ1-2|NA
CACAGDGRHSPNYGYTF
TGTGCCTGCGCCGGGGATGGAAGACATTCGCCAAACTATGGCTACACCTTC
>NA|TRBV27|TRBJ1-1|TRBD1
CASPCDRDREGTHTEAFF
TGTGCCAGCCCTTGTGATAGGGACAGGGAGGGTACCCACACTGAAGCTTTCTTT
>NA|TRBV9|TRBJ2-1|NA
CASSRGAGSQNEQFF
TGTGCCAGCAGCCGAGGGGCGGGAAGTCAGAATGAGCAGTTCTTC
>NA|TRBV19|TRBJ1-2|NA
CASHPRGWSGYTF
TGTGCCAGTCATCCACGGGGTTGGTCTGGCTACACCTTC
>NA|TRBV24-1|TRBJ1-2|TRBD1
CATSLREGAGYTF
TGTGCCACCTCCCTTCGGGAGGGGGCAGGCTACACCTTC
>NA|TRBV6-2/TRBV6-3|TRBJ1-4|NA
CASSSPLEPTNEKLFF
TGTGCCAGCAGCTCCCCCTTGGAGCCAACTAATGAAAAACTGTTTTTT
>few|TRBV5-1|TRBJ1-2|NA
CASSSNPLDSLYGYTF
TGCGCCAGCAGCTCAAACCCCCTAGACAGCCTGTATGGCTACACCTTC